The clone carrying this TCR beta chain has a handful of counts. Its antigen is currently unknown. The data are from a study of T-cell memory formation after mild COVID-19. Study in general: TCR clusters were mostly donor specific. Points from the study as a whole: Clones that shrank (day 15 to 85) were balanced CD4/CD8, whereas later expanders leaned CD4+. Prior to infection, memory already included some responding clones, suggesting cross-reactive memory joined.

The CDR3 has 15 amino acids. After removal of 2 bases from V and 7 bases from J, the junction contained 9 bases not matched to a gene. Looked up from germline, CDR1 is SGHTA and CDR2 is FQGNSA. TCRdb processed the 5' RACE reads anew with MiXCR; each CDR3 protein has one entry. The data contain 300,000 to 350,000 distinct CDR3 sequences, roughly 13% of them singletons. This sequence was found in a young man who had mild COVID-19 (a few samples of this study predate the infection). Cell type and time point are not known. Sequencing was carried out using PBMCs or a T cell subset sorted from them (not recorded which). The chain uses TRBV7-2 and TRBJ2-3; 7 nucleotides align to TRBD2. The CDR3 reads CASSLFFLAVNTQYF. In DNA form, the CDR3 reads TGTGCCAGCAGCTTATTTTTCCTAGCGGTTAATACGCAGTATTTT.